This T cell receptor beta chain was identified in a study of regulatory T cells in long-lasting Graves disease. Study-level findings and limits: Persistent patients shared more public clonotypes (approximately 2,900) than new patients (more than 900).

V dropped 0 bases and J dropped 0 bases, with 12 bases sitting between them. CDR1 is SGDLS, CDR2 YYNGEE, per germline. The CDR3 length is 16 residues. This clonotype was counted at least ten times. As yet, its antigen is unknown. Time point of the sample: persistent/refractory GD, antithyroid drugs over 5 years with positive TRAb. PBMC-extracted RNA yielded the TCR library. TCR beta libraries were built with iRepertoire HTBI primers and Arm-PCR of CDR3 regions. One entry per CDR3 protein, called by TCRdb with MiXCR from the multiplex PCR reads. The sample yields about 470,000 distinct CDR3 sequences, less than 25% seen once.

The sequence was obtained from a female donor with Graves disease. The input for sequencing was peripheral blood mononuclear cells (PBMCs), taken when the disease was refractory, from a patient treated with antithyroid drugs. This chain uses TRBV9 with TRBJ2-5; D may be TRBD1 (6 bases). The CDR3 DNA reads TGTGCCAGCAGCGTAGCCCTCACAGGGAACCAAGAGACCCAGTACTTC. Protein: CASSVALTGNQETQYF.